This T cell receptor beta chain was retrieved from a study of T cells expressing NK-cell markers. TCRdb re-called the 5' RACE reads and gives one entry per CDR3 protein, without DNA. Its table records roughly 280,000 distinct CDR3 sequences. CDR3 length: 14 amino acids. Looked up from germline, CDR1 is SGHDT and CDR2 is YYEEEE. Sequences were obtained from blood T cells: a sorted CD56 or NKG2C T cell subset, CD4+ or CD8+ T cells, or bulk PBMC T cells (not recorded which). The chain employs TRBV5-6 and TRBJ1-2. This sequence was found in a man aged 18 to 30 in good health. The CDR3 loop reads CASSLGALINGYTF.